A single TCR beta chain is shown here with its context. Its matching antigen is unknown. Germline V lookup: CDR1 MDHEN, CDR2 SYDVKM. V shed 2 bases and J shed 0 bases, with 7 bases lying between them. CDR3 length: 14 amino acids. This sample was included in a study of CD8 T cell repertoires and HIV-1 epitope variants. The overall study: T cells were stimulated with Twenty-five Gag and Nef peptides separately. Epitopes were three Gag families plus Nef HW9 and YT9. Enriched T cells were co-cultured with equal autologous T cell-negative cells.

Libraries were prepared by immunoSEQ multiplex PCR; TCRdb keeps only in-frame clonotypes and omits some of them. Among 5,400 or so clones, approximately 61% were seen once, and the ten largest hold roughly 43%. Findings of the study overall: Beta chains alone show antigen proliferation, not cytokine profile or function.

The TCR sequence derives from a male donor with HIV. Specimen: cultured CD8+ T cells derived from PBMCs. V is TRBV28 and J is TRBJ1-2, with D unresolved. The CDR3: CASSLRATNYGYTF. CDR3 nucleotides: TGTGCCAGCAGTTTAAGAGCCACTAACTATGGCTACACCTTC.